This is a list of T cell receptor beta chains from one sample in a study of beta chain features in type 1 diabetes. Generated by immunoSEQ multiplex PCR, the TCRdb table keeps only in-frame clones and is missing some. Counted here are 120,000 or so clones, about a sixth occurring once; the ten biggest clones make up 2% to 3%. Source material: central memory CD4+ T cells from blood. Receptors originate from a man younger than 45 with type 1 diabetes. Both conserved end residues are part of each CDR3. Fields, in order: CDR3 DNA, CDR3 protein, CDR3 length, J gene, clone size, V gene, D gene. D genes are given only for firm matches. Where a row states a size, it is once, few, many or the class of an expanded clone; other rows omit it.

TGTGCCAGCAGTCCAGATACTAGCAATCAGCCCCAGCATTTT CASSPDTSNQPQHF 14 TRBJ1-5 few TRBV7-2 NA
TGTGCCAGTACAGTGACTAGCGGTGCTTCCTACGAGCAGTACTTC CASTVTSGASYEQYF 15 TRBJ2-7 NA TRBV19 TRBD2
TGTGCCAGCGGAACTAGCGGCGCCTACAATGAGCAGTTCTTC CASGTSGAYNEQFF 14 TRBJ2-1 NA TRBV7-2 TRBD2
TGCAGCGCTTCGACGGGAAATTCACCCCTCCACTTT CSASTGNSPLHF 12 TRBJ1-6 NA TRBV29-1 NA
TGCGCCAGCAGTCGTACAAGCGGGACGAGGGGCCCACCCCAGTACTTC CASSRTSGTRGPPQYF 16 TRBJ2-5 few TRBV23-1 TRBD2
TGCAGTGCTAGTCGGTCTCCGGGACAGCATTTT CSASRSPGQHF 11 TRBJ1-5 few TRBV20-1 NA
TGTGCCAGCAGCGCCTTCAGCGGGAGCACAGATACGCAGTATTTT CASSAFSGSTDTQYF 15 TRBJ2-3 few TRBV9 NA
TGTGCCAGCAGCTTTGTAACTAGCGGCACAGATACGCAGTATTTT CASSFVTSGTDTQYF 15 TRBJ2-3 NA TRBV7-2 TRBD2
TGTGCCATCCGGGACAGTAACACTGAAGCTTTCTTT CAIRDSNTEAFF 12 TRBJ1-1 few TRBV10-3 TRBD1
TGCGCCAGCAGCCCCCTAAGACAGGGTGGTTCACCCCTCCACTTT CASSPLRQGGSPLHF 15 TRBJ1-6 NA TRBV4-1 TRBD1
TGTGCCAGCAGCTTAGGAGGGACCTATGGCTACACCTTC CASSLGGTYGYTF 13 TRBJ1-2 many TRBV7-9 NA
TGTGCCACAACGCCACAGGGTACTGAAGCTTTCTTT CATTPQGTEAFF 12 TRBJ1-1 few TRBV6-5 NA
TGTGCCAGCAACCCCCAGGACACCGGGGAGCTGTTTTTT CASNPQDTGELFF 13 TRBJ2-2 few TRBV2 NA
TGTGCCAGCAGCTTAGATCAAGGTGGAAGCTCCTATAATTCACCCCTCCACTTT CASSLDQGGSSYNSPLHF 18 TRBJ1-6 NA TRBV11-3 NA
TGTGCCAGCAGTTTCCCCAGCGGGGGCACAGATACGCAGTATTTT CASSFPSGGTDTQYF 15 TRBJ2-3 many TRBV28 TRBD2
TGTGCCAGCAGCTTAGGGAGACAGGGGGAGACCCAGTACTTC CASSLGRQGETQYF 14 TRBJ2-5 NA TRBV7-2 TRBD1
TGTGCCAGCAAACAGCCGGGACAGGGGGCCGGGGAGCTGTTTTTT CASKQPGQGAGELFF 15 TRBJ2-2 NA TRBV27 TRBD1
TGTGCCTCCCCAGCAACGGTGGGTAATTCACCCCTCCACTTT CASPATVGNSPLHF 14 TRBJ1-6 NA TRBV30 NA
TGTGCCGGGCCCCTTAACCGGGATGGCTACACCTTC CAGPLNRDGYTF 12 TRBJ1-2 NA TRBV6-5 NA
TGTGCCAGCAGCTTGAGTTCTTCTGGGGCCAACGTCCTGACTTTC CASSLSSSGANVLTF 15 TRBJ2-6 few TRBV7-2 NA
TGCAGCGTTGAAGACGGGGTGGGTTCCATTCAGTACTTC CSVEDGVGSIQYF 13 TRBJ2-4 few TRBV29-1 NA
TGCAGCGTTGGTCCGGGGTCACAAGAGACCCAGTACTTC CSVGPGSQETQYF 13 TRBJ2-5 NA TRBV29-1 NA
TGTGCCAGCAGCTTCAGCTCCTCTGGAAACACCATATATTTT CASSFSSSGNTIYF 14 TRBJ1-3 NA TRBV13 NA
TGCGCCAGCAGCCAAGTTAGCGGGGGGAACACCGGGGAGCTGTTTTTT CASSQVSGGNTGELFF 16 TRBJ2-2 NA TRBV4-3 TRBD2
TGCGCCAGCAGCTTGGGACTAGCTAGCACAGATACGCAGTATTTT CASSLGLASTDTQYF 15 TRBJ2-3 NA TRBV5-1 TRBD2
TGTGCCAGCAGCGTCCCCTCCTTGGGGGCAAATGAGCAGTTCTTC CASSVPSLGANEQFF 15 TRBJ2-1 once TRBV9 NA
TGTGCCTGGAGCCCCCCCACCGCGAGCCGTGGCTACACCTTC CAWSPPTASRGYTF 14 TRBJ1-2 NA TRBV30 NA
TGTGCCAGTAGTCCCTCAGGGACTTTTAACTATGGCTACACCTTC CASSPSGTFNYGYTF 15 TRBJ1-2 NA TRBV19 NA
TGCAGCGTTGATCCGGGCGATGAGCAGTTCTTC CSVDPGDEQFF 11 TRBJ2-1 few TRBV29-1 NA
TGTGCCAGCAAGGGCCAGGGAGACACTGAAGCTTTCTTT CASKGQGDTEAFF 13 TRBJ1-1 NA TRBV6-5 NA
TGTGCCAGCTCCCCTAGCACAGATACGCAGTATTTT CASSPSTDTQYF 12 TRBJ2-3 few TRBV18 NA
TGTGCCAGCCTTCTCCGCGAAAACACTGAAGCTTTCTTT CASLLRENTEAFF 13 TRBJ1-1 few TRBV6-1 NA
TGTGCCAGCAGCTTGGGAACAGGGGGCGCCGGGATGGATACGCAGTATTTT CASSLGTGGAGMDTQYF 17 TRBJ2-3 NA TRBV7-2 TRBD1
TGTGCCAGCATTAGACAGGGGAAAGATACGCAGTATTTT CASIRQGKDTQYF 13 TRBJ2-3 many TRBV5-6 TRBD1
TGTGCCAGCAGCTTGGATCCAGCGGGGCGACAAAACATTCAGTACTTC CASSLDPAGRQNIQYF 16 TRBJ2-4 NA TRBV5-4 TRBD2
TGTGCCAGCAGCGTAGAACCGACAGGGAACAATGAGCAGTTCTTC CASSVEPTGNNEQFF 15 TRBJ2-1 few TRBV9 TRBD1
TGTGCCAGCAGCGTCGGGGGGGCCGCTTACAATGAGCAGTTCTTC CASSVGGAAYNEQFF 15 TRBJ2-1 few TRBV5-6 TRBD2
TGTGCCAGCAGTGATATCCCTAGCGGGGTCCCAGATACGCAGTATTTT CASSDIPSGVPDTQYF 16 TRBJ2-3 NA TRBV2 TRBD2